The sequence of this T cell receptor (beta chain) was determined in a study of cytomegalovirus exposure and HLA in healthy donors (dated by TCRdb to the late 2010s). A note on the overall study: In an earlier analysis of around 540 of the donors, roughly 300 Gb of sequence data and 90 million to 120 million unique TCR beta sequences from 180 million or so T cells were reported. An early release that covered fewer than 750 HLA-typed donors contained approximately 290 gigabases of sequencing data and some 87 million unique TCR sequences. Of the approximately 400 genotyped donors, 65% to 90% were placed in the genetic ancestry cluster associated with self-reported Caucasian donors. The study aimed to test whether cataloging public T cell receptors could reveal signatures of past pathogen exposure. Using immunosequencing, the study profiled T cell repertoires from some 670 subjects and related those repertoires to cytomegalovirus serostatus. A separate validation cohort of 100 to 150 different subjects was used in addition to the roughly 670-subject first cohort. The study combined high-throughput TCR immunosequencing, statistical association of individual TCRs with disease status, and machine learning to predict cytomegalovirus infection status. A later analysis re-examined previously published TCR beta repertoires from hundreds of donors and added high-resolution HLA genotyping to investigate patterns of TCR occurrence. The later analysis used no new phenotypic data to find candidate immune exposures, relying instead on TCR beta sequences and their occurrence across donors. In an earlier analysis of roughly 580 of the donors, high-throughput TCR beta sequencing was used to judge whether each TCR beta V gene segment behaved as functional or pseudogenic. Donor age, sex, ethnicity and CMV serostatus were compiled alongside the repertoire data. A later genetic analysis used genome-wide SNP genotypes for about 60% of the roughly 670 donors, treating that subset as a discovery cohort. Every repertoire in the discovery cohort had been generated on one and the same sequencing platform. HLA typing included class I and class II loci at four-digit resolution. The number of donors typed differed by locus, with about 629-630 for A, B, C, DRB1 and DQB1, around 520 for DQA1, nearly 610 for DPA1, and approximately 470 for DPB1. About five DR-DQ haplotypes were treated as single units for association and clustering because of strong linkage in the cohort. Among some 400 genotyped donors of the cohort, an average of about 220,000 unique TCR beta nucleotide sequences was sequenced per donor, of which about 18% were non-productive.

Here is what the overall study found, with its caveats: In a later genetic analysis, a missense DCLRE1C variant was associated with V-gene and J-gene trimming of TCR beta chains, and the association was replicated in an independent cohort. Because HLA typing was unavailable for some donors at each locus, only the typed subset was used in association tests. A later analysis found that HLA-associated TCR beta chains were more clonally expanded and had lower generation probabilities than equally common non-associated chains. It was suggested by the authors that the approach could potentially be generalized to other disease states and immunological phenotypes. The classifier was reported to diagnose cytomegalovirus status with high specificity and sensitivity in both the original and validation cohorts. Around 16 rarely observed V segments, including chromosome 9 orphons, were excluded from the earlier analysis of some 590 of the donors because counts were too low. A later analysis found that TCR association rates varied across HLA loci, with DRB1 alleles showing the most associated TCRs and HLA-C alleles the fewest. A further reported finding was that TCR beta sequences accurately predicted the HLA-A and HLA-B alleles for most subjects in the first cohort. The only immune exposure information available for the cohort was CMV serostatus. When HLA alleles, especially DR and DQ, strongly co-occurred, attributing TCR associations to individual alleles was difficult. In an earlier analysis of fewer than 700 of the donors, most TCR beta V segments appeared in productive rearrangements about 87% or about 30% of the time, broadly matching IMGT annotations. While some public TCRs were present in many individuals, most TCR sequences turned up only very rarely across donors. The sequencing pipeline was judged likely to have produced a cluster of highly shared sequence variants as a technical artifact. Most CMV-associated TCR beta chains appeared to be HLA-restricted in a later analysis, and the HLA associations seemed to be driven largely by CMV exposure. The study listed over 150 TCR beta chains as associated with cytomegalovirus. A later analysis associated around 16,000 TCR beta sequences with specific HLA alleles at a false discovery rate of 0.05. Only TCR beta chains were sequenced in this cohort, and the absence of alpha or paired-chain data limited detectable features. Some IMGT-functional V segments, including TRBV6-2 and TRBV6-3, could not be distinguished by the 87-base-pair reads and were therefore excluded. In a later genetic analysis, fewer N-insertions in productive TCRs were reported among donors in an Asian-associated ancestry cluster than the 666-donor mean. According to a later analysis, parvovirus B19, influenza, CMV and Epstein-Barr virus appeared linked to several top co-occurrence clusters. A few of the identified cytomegalovirus-associated TCR beta chains were confirmed in vitro to be specific for cytomegalovirus antigens. Roughly uniform sequencing depth across donors was assumed in presence/absence analyses, although this assumption may not hold. Correlated functional status among segregating V segments might be attributable to linkage disequilibrium, but an unknown experimental factor could not be ruled out.

The CDR3 has 15 amino acids, counting the end cysteine and phenylalanine. The kept DNA is CDR3 alone, 45 bases in frame from the first base. Germline trimming: 6 bases from V, 4 bases from J; junction bases outside gene matches: 6. The CDR1 and CDR2 encoded by the germline V gene are MNHNS and SASEGT. The library was built by means of the immunoSEQ multiplex PCR assay. For the multiplex PCR, a mixture combining 60 forward primers for TCR Vbeta segments and 13 reverse primers for TCR Jbeta segments was used. The CDR3 region of rearranged TCR beta genes was amplified from genomic DNA by a multiplex PCR assay. Amplified TCR beta libraries were sequenced as 87-base-pair reads on the Illumina HiSeq System. The published analysis was carried out like this. In a later analysis, tens of millions of unique TCR beta chains were counted across the roughly 610 repertoires, and roughly 11 million of these chains were shared by at least two donors. Raw reads were error-corrected and collapsed into unique sequences with a nearest-neighbor algorithm that merged closely related sequences to remove PCR and sequencing errors. To assign V, D and J gene segments, CDR3 sequences were aligned to IMGT reference sequences. Each retained sequence needed at least a six-nucleotide match to both a V gene segment and a J gene segment. A rearrangement counted as productive if the CDR3 had no stop codons and remained in frame with V and J, and every other rearrangement counted as non-productive. CDR3 was defined by IMGT convention, running from the second conserved V-encoded cysteine to the conserved J-encoded phenylalanine. Sequences without an unambiguous match to a single V gene segment were excluded from the earlier analysis of 450 to 750 of the donors. In an earlier analysis of approximately 610 of the donors, V segments were called functional above 56.7% productive rearrangements and were called segregating when the between-donor standard deviation exceeded 5%. To diagnose cytomegalovirus status from the catalog of TCR beta chain sequences, a statistical classification framework was built. A later analysis assigned V and J genes by comparing TCR nucleotide sequences with IMGT/GENE-DB human TR gene sequences. Using the TCRdist pipeline, a later analysis assigned CDR3 sequences along with most-parsimonious VDJ recombination scenarios. In a later analysis, every TCR beta chain was defined by the combination of its CDR3 amino acid sequence and its V-gene family, and reads without a unique V-gene family were dropped. In a later analysis, 450 to 600 highly shared, low-generation-probability nucleotide sequences were removed to address suspected cross-contamination and a sequencing artifact. A later analysis calculated a clonal expansion index for each public chain from normalized within-repertoire ranks of inferred template counts. In a later analysis, generation probabilities were computed using a VDJ recombination model fitted to out-of-frame rearrangements, and the results were checked against IGoR. In a later analysis, hypergeometric tests were used to score TCR-TCR, TCR-HLA and TCR-CMV co-occurrence, with a repertoire-size bias correction applied to TCR pairs. In a later analysis, false discovery rates were estimated by permuting HLA or CMV assignments 20 times. In a later analysis, co-occurring TCRs were grouped using DBSCAN, and TCRdist sequence similarity was added for clustering within HLA-allele-positive subsets. Repertoires with fewer than 30,000 or more than 120,000 public chains, plus five repertoires with anomalous nucleotide sharing, were excluded from co-occurrence clustering. Here the immuneACCESS table is served through TCRdb, limited to in-frame sequences with V and J called. Missing clones are a known gap in these copies; in checked studies unresolved V genes cover under half, and the rest lacks a known reason. The DNA was the basis for D and trimming; V, J and clone size are from that table. The sample table includes around 48,000 clones. The ten largest account for less than 2.5% of the sample.

In total, just over 650 healthy bone marrow donors made up the cohort. At the time of sampling, all cohort members were nominally healthy, though unrecorded immune exposures were likely present. The donor tested CMV seronegative and was one of the 352 seronegative cohort members. A peripheral blood sample was collected from each donor, and TCR beta sequencing was performed on peripheral blood mononuclear cells. Genomic DNA extraction from the blood cell samples was performed with the Qiagen DNeasy Blood Extraction Kit. Comment on this clone: It has no known antigen specificity.

The chain is made from TRBV6-1 and TRBJ2-7, with TRBD2 matching 13 junction bases. The clonotype originates from a female donor in good health and CMV-seronegative. The sequenced sample consisted of PBMCs. In nucleotides, the sequence is TGTGCCAGCAGAGAGGGACTAGCGGGATTGTACGAGCAGTACTTC. Its protein reads: CASREGLAGLYEQYF.